One sample yielded the 18 T cell receptor beta chains listed below, sequenced in a study of cytomegalovirus exposure and HLA in healthy donors. In the PCR, 60 Vbeta and 13 Jbeta primers were used. TCRdb's copy holds only in-frame clones and misses some; the assay was immunoSEQ multiplex PCR. The sample shows about 130,000 clones, around 72% of them seen only once. What was sequenced was PBMCs. These receptors were obtained from a human donor in good health.

CDR3 sequence: CASSGDRGGTGELFF. CDR3 coding DNA: TGTGCCAGCAGCGGGGACAGGGGAGGCACCGGGGAGCTGTTTTTT. V gene TRBV2 combines with J gene TRBJ2-2, with 10 bases aligning to TRBD1. Germline V CDR1 and CDR2: SNHLY, FYNNEI. The V segment lost 6 bases and the J segment 4 bases; nucleotides outside the gene matches: 5. The CDR3 is 15 amino acids.

Here the CDR3 reads CASSLNPTGGGNQPQHF. The CDR3 coding sequence is TGTGCCAGCTCCTTAAATCCCACAGGGGGGGGCAATCAGCCCCAGCATTTT. This chain connects TRBV18 to TRBJ1-5, with 8 nucleotides matching TRBD1. The CDR3 is 17 amino acids. Germline CDR1 and CDR2: KGHSH and LQKENI. The V gene end was trimmed by 6 bases and the J gene end by 2 bases; junction bases not matched to a gene: 12.

CDR3 sequence reads: CASSTSGPDEQFF. CDR3 nucleotides: TGTGCCAGCAGCACAAGCGGCCCGGATGAGCAGTTCTTC. V is TRBV9 and J is TRBJ2-1; perhaps TRBD2 as D (5 bases). Trimming pared 4 bases from V and 8 bases from J, leaving 13 bases between. The CDR3 contains 13 residues. CDR1 and CDR2 from the germline V gene are SGDLS and YYNGEE.

The genes are TRBV12-5 and TRBJ1-6, with 9 bases matching TRBD1. V was pared by 3 bases and J by 0 bases, with 21 bases of the junction left unmatched. Per germline, CDR1 LGHNT and CDR2 FRNRAP. The CDR3 extends over 23 amino acids. CDR3 nucleotides: TGTGCTAGTGGTTTTCTTCGAGGAGAAAGGGACAGGGACGTGGGCTCCTATAATTCACCCCTCCACTTT. It yields the protein CASGFLRGERDRDVGSYNSPLHF.

The chain recombines TRBV5-6 with TRBJ1-2; D not certain. This CDR3 region has 14 residues. The V end lost 2 bases, the J end lost 6 bases, and 14 bases lay between the germline ends. Germline V CDR1 and CDR2: SGHDT, YYEEEE. Here the CDR3 reads CASSFSVGLNGYTF. CDR3 in DNA: TGTGCCAGCAGCTTCAGCGTAGGATTGAATGGCTACACCTTC.

The V gene is TRBV6-1, the J gene TRBJ2-2; tentatively, D is TRBD1 (6 bases). CDR3 length: 17 residues. V lost 3 bases to trimming and J lost 7 bases, with 21 bases between them. CDR1 is MNHNS and CDR2 is SASEGT in the germline V gene. The CDR3 DNA follows: TGTGCCAGCAGTGAGAGATCTGGGCCAGGGGTTGTCGGGGAGCTGTTTTTT. This translates into CASSERSGPGVVGELFF.

The V gene is TRBV9, the J gene TRBJ2-2; 11 bases align to TRBD2. CDR1 is SGDLS and CDR2 is YYNGEE in the germline V gene. The V gene end was trimmed by 2 bases and the J gene end by 3 bases; junction bases not matched to a gene: 3. This CDR3 spans 16 amino acids. CDR3 coding DNA: TGTGCCAGCAGCGTCCTAGCGGGAGGTGACACCGGGGAGCTGTTTTTT. It codes for CASSVLAGGDTGELFF.

V and J are TRBV28 and TRBJ2-7; 10 positions agree with TRBD2. The V gene's germline CDR1 is MDHEN and CDR2 SYDVKM. V was pared by 6 bases and J by 6 bases, with 14 bases of the junction left unmatched. CDR3 size: 16 residues. The CDR3 sequence: CASSPVRVAGGGEQYF. The CDR3 DNA reads TGTGCCAGCAGCCCCGTCAGGGTAGCGGGAGGAGGCGAGCAGTACTTC.

A single count supports this clone. A read error may account for a junction end that differs from germline. The J gene is TRBJ2-5, the V gene TRBV27; 12 positions agree with TRBD2. Germline V lookup: CDR1 MNHEY, CDR2 SMNVEV (reference sequence). The CDR3 spans 15 residues. The CDR3 loop reads CASRTRLAGEETQHF. The CDR3 coding sequence is TGTGCCAGCAGGACACGACTAGCGGGGGAAGAGACCCAGCACTTC.

The rearrangement links TRBV23-1 to TRBJ2-7; the match to TRBD1 covers 9 bases. TRBV23-1 is treated as an ORF (open reading frame) with a function not yet certain. The CDR3 is 13 amino acids. V dropped 8 bases and J dropped 4; count of bases not matched to a gene: 6. In nucleotides, the CDR3 is TGCGCCAGCGGGGGACAGGGAACGTACGAGCAGTACTTC. Amino acids: CASGGQGTYEQYF.

The chain combines TRBV7-9 with TRBJ2-5, with a tentative D call TRBD2 (5 bases). Trimming took off 4 bases at V and 9 bases at J, with 18 bases between the two ends. The germline CDR1 and CDR2 sequences are SEHNR and FQNEAQ (reference sequence). The CDR3 loop spans 14 amino acids. The CDR3 protein is CASSSGPFPRAQYF. The CDR3 nucleotides are TGTGCCAGCAGCTCCGGCCCCTTCCCGAGGGCCCAGTACTTC.

This clone was detected a few times. The genes are TRBV13 and TRBJ2-7, with 7 bases aligning to TRBD1. The CDR3 has 12 residues. Germline assignment: CDR1 PRHDT and CDR2 FYEKMQ (reference sequence). Trimming at V came to 5 bases and at J to 6 bases, leaving 4 bases not matched to a gene. The CDR3 loop is CASSKTGFEQYF. CDR3 in DNA: TGTGCCAGCAGCAAGACAGGGTTCGAGCAGTACTTC.

This clone came up a few times. CDR3 sequence reads: CASSSLGGGGGGYTF. CDR3 DNA: TGTGCCAGCAGTTCCCTTGGTGGCGGCGGGGGTGGCTACACCTTC. The V and J genes are TRBV6-5 and TRBJ1-2, with a possible D match to TRBD1 (5 bases). Germline V gene data show CDR1 as MNHEY and CDR2 as SVGAGI. V dropped 4 bases and J dropped 7 bases, with 19 bases sitting between them. CDR3 length equals 15 residues.

In its sample, this clone was seen once. The rearrangement joins TRBV5-1 to TRBJ2-3; 7 nucleotides agree with TRBD2. The junction had 3 bases not matched to a gene; V was cut back by 0 bases and J by 2 bases. The CDR3 contains 15 residues. Looked up from germline, CDR1 is SGHRS and CDR2 is YFSETQ. The CDR3 sequence is CASSLVSGTTDTQYF. The CDR3 DNA is TGCGCCAGCAGCTTGGTCAGCGGGACCACAGATACGCAGTATTTT.

V is TRBV5-1 and J is TRBJ2-1; D is possibly TRBD2 (6 bases). The CDR3 loop spans 12 amino acids. Germline CDR1 SGHRS, CDR2 YFSETQ. V gave up 0 bases and J gave up 13 bases, with 11 bases separating them. CDR3: CASSLGGETQFF. The CDR3 bases are TGCGCCAGCAGCTTGGGGGGGGAGACTCAGTTCTTC.

This chain uses TRBV7-9 with TRBJ2-1; 8 positions match TRBD2. The trim removed 1 base at V and 7 bases at J, leaving 3 bases unmatched. From germline, CDR1 is SEHNR and CDR2 FQNEAQ (reference sequence). The CDR3 sequence is 14 residues long. For the CDR3, the DNA is TGTGCCAGCAGCTTAGGACCGGGGGGGAATGAGCAGTTCTTC. Translated, it gives CASSLGPGGNEQFF.

The table lists this clone with a count of one. The V call is TRBV30, the J call TRBJ2-5; 9 bases agree with TRBD1. V shed 4 bases and J 7 bases; nucleotides not matched to a gene: 7. Germline V gives CDR1 GTSNPN, CDR2 SVGIG (reference sequence). There are 13 residues in the CDR3. The CDR3 is CAWINRGRGTQYF. In DNA, the CDR3 is TGTGCCTGGATTAACAGGGGGCGGGGGACCCAGTACTTC.

This clone was detected once. V gene TRBV9 combines with J gene TRBJ2-5, with TRBD2 identical over 15 bases. The CDR3 is made up of 15 amino acids. Germline CDR1 is SGDLS and CDR2 is YYNGEE. V lost 4 bases and J lost 5; bases outside the gene matches: 3. The CDR3 loop is CASSHGLAGGETQYF. Written as DNA, the CDR3 is TGTGCCAGCAGCCATGGACTAGCGGGAGGGGAGACCCAGTACTTC.